A single sample gave rise to the 27 T cell receptor beta chains below, sequenced in a study of shared clonotypes between healthy human individuals. The protocol was immunoSEQ multiplex PCR, while the TCRdb copy is restricted to in-frame clones and leaves out a portion. The sample has roughly 1,000,000 clones, 70% to 80% seen once; the top ten hold 0.5% to 0.65%. Sequences were obtained from memory CD4+ T cells from PBMCs. Subset defined: CD45RA-negative fraction. These receptors were taken from a man between 18 and 35 years old in good health. Some clones in this sample may be carry-over from other donors' samples.

V gene TRBV5-4 combines with J gene TRBJ1-1; D is undetermined. V was shortened by 3 bases and J by 0 bases, with 12 bases between the two germline ends. The CDR3 sequence is 15 residues long. The germline gives CDR1 SGHNT, CDR2 YYREEE (reference sequence). CDR3 DNA: TGTGCCAGCAGCTCCCCGGGTGAAATGAACACTGAAGCTTTCTTT. Translated, it gives CASSSPGEMNTEAFF.

The chain recombines TRBV4-2 with TRBJ2-4; weak D call: TRBD2 (6 bases). This CDR3 is 16 amino acids long. V lost 4 bases and J lost 0, with 13 bases in between. Germline V lookup: CDR1 LGHNA, CDR2 YNFKEQ. The CDR3: CASSRGDPLAKNIQYF. CDR3 nucleotide sequence: TGTGCCAGCAGCCGGGGGGACCCTCTAGCCAAAAACATTCAGTACTTC.

This clone was seen just once. The rearrangement joins TRBV7-8 to TRBJ2-5; 7 bases map to TRBD1. CDR1 and CDR2 from the germline V gene are SGHVS and FQNEAQ. With 5 bases clipped from V and 4 bases from J, the junction kept 7 bases outside the gene matches. This CDR3 contains 14 residues. The CDR3 DNA is TGTGCCAGCAGCCTAGGACAGGTTCGAGAGACCCAGTACTTC. It codes for CASSLGQVRETQYF.

The chain links TRBV18 to TRBJ2-2; perhaps TRBD2 as D (6 bases). The CDR3 has 14 residues. Germline V gives CDR1 KGHSH, CDR2 LQKENI. V lost 3 bases and J lost 5, with 10 bases in between. The CDR3 sequence is CASSPKEGTGELFF. CDR3 in DNA: TGTGCCAGCTCACCCAAGGAGGGTACCGGGGAGCTGTTTTTT.

The chain carries TRBV29-1 and TRBJ1-4; no clear D gene. The length of the CDR3 is 13 residues. Germline values: CDR1 SQVTM, CDR2 ANQGSEA. Trimming shortened V by 3 bases and J by 8 bases, and 13 bases separated the two germline ends. Here the CDR3 reads CSVESRFGEKLFF. The CDR3 DNA follows: TGCAGCGTTGAGTCAAGGTTTGGAGAAAAACTGTTTTTT.

The genes are TRBV5-1 and TRBJ2-7, with 14 bases fitting TRBD2. V gave up 4 bases and J gave up 2 bases; unmatched junction bases: 8. CDR3 length equals 17 residues. CDR1 and CDR2 (germline): SGHRS, YFSETQ. The chain's CDR3 is CASSQGTSGSVAYEQYF. The CDR3 bases are TGCGCCAGCAGCCAAGGGACTAGCGGGAGTGTCGCCTACGAGCAGTACTTC.

V and J are TRBV28 and TRBJ2-3; TRBD2 matches at 15 bases. This CDR3 comprises 16 residues. CDR1 and CDR2 (germline): MDHEN, SYDVKM. The junction had 10 bases not matched to a gene; V was cut back by 6 bases and J by 9 bases. CDR3 protein: CASSLGLAGGLSTQYF. The CDR3 nucleotides read TGTGCCAGCAGCCTAGGACTAGCGGGAGGGCTAAGCACGCAGTATTTT.

The V call is TRBV28, the J call TRBJ1-3; TRBD1 aligns across 7 bases. V lost 4 bases and J lost 4; bases outside the gene matches: 7. CDR1 MDHEN and CDR2 SYDVKM come from the germline V gene. This CDR3 region has 15 residues. CDR3 residues: CASSSFGTEGNTIYF. In DNA, the CDR3 is TGTGCCAGCAGTTCTTTCGGGACAGAAGGAAACACCATATATTTT.

The chain employs TRBV5-1 and TRBJ2-3; 8 bases fit TRBD2. Germline assignment: CDR1 SGHRS and CDR2 YFSETQ. This CDR3 region has 16 residues. Unmatched junction bases numbered 8, after V lost 3 bases and J lost 2 bases. The CDR3 DNA is TGCGCCAGCAGCTGGTTTCGGCGGGAGGTCACAGATACGCAGTATTTT. Protein product: CASSWFRREVTDTQYF.

The V and J genes are TRBV6-1 and TRBJ1-3; 7 positions match TRBD1. CDR1 and CDR2 (germline): MNHNS, SASEGT. CDR3 size: 15 residues. V was pared by 6 bases and J by 0 bases, with 5 bases of the junction left unmatched. The CDR3: CASRMGQPSGNTIYF. CDR3 bases: TGTGCCAGCAGAATGGGACAGCCCTCTGGAAACACCATATATTTT.

This chain uses TRBV5-1 with TRBJ2-3; 8 nucleotides agree with TRBD2. Germline V gives CDR1 SGHRS, CDR2 YFSETQ. This CDR3 is built from 16 residues. V trimming: 1 base; J trimming: 0 bases; junction bases outside the gene matches: 4. This CDR3 reads CASSLLPSGSTDTQYF. In DNA form, the CDR3 reads TGCGCCAGCAGCTTGCTCCCTAGCGGGAGCACAGATACGCAGTATTTT.

The chain carries TRBV11-2 and TRBJ1-5; D remains unclear. CDR1 is SGHAT, CDR2 FQNNGV, per germline. V was shortened by 0 bases and J by 3 bases, with 9 bases between the two germline ends. The CDR3 runs 15 residues. The CDR3 sequence: CASSLESGNNQPQHF. The CDR3 nucleotides are TGTGCCAGCAGCTTAGAATCTGGTAACAATCAGCCCCAGCATTTT.

The CDR3 sequence is CASSTLVAAEDEQYF. The CDR3 region has the DNA TGTGCCAGCAGCACACTGGTCGCCGCCGAGGACGAGCAGTACTTC. The chain has TRBV4-2 and TRBJ2-7; D remains unclear. This CDR3 region has 15 residues. Germline CDR1 LGHNA, CDR2 YNFKEQ. Trimming took off 5 bases at V and 5 bases at J, with 19 bases between the two ends.

This clone was seen only once. The chain employs TRBV5-1 and TRBJ1-4; D may be TRBD1 (6 bases). V shed 4 bases and J shed 8 bases, with 18 bases lying between them. This CDR3 has 15 residues. CDR1 is SGHRS, CDR2 YFSETQ, per germline. The CDR3 spells CASSPLGGAGEKLFF. For the CDR3, the DNA is TGCGCCAGCAGCCCCCTCGGGGGGGCGGGGGAAAAACTGTTTTTT.

This clone was seen only once. This chain connects TRBV9 to TRBJ2-7; tentative D call: TRBD2 (6 bases). There are 14 residues in the CDR3. Trimming pared 3 bases from V and 3 bases from J, leaving 13 bases between. Germline assignment: CDR1 SGDLS and CDR2 YYNGEE. CDR3 nucleotides: TGTGCCAGCAGCGCCGAAGGCGGGATCTACGAGCAGTACTTC. This codes for CASSAEGGIYEQYF.

This clone came up a few times. A much larger clone lies a single base off, so this may be a read error. The chain is built from TRBV30 and TRBJ2-3; D remains ambiguous. From germline, CDR1 is GTSNPN and CDR2 SVGIG (reference sequence). The CDR3 extends over 12 amino acids. The germline V and J ends were trimmed by 2 bases and 0 bases, with 3 bases remaining between them. CDR3 loop: CAWSSSTDTQYF. The DNA of the CDR3 is TGTGCCTGGAGTTCTAGCACAGATACGCAGTATTTT.

This sequence joins TRBV7-2 and TRBJ1-2, with D maybe TRBD1 (6 bases). V lost 1 base to trimming and J lost 6 bases, with 15 bases between them. CDR1 and CDR2 from the germline V gene are SGHTA and FQGNSA. CDR3 size: 15 residues. The CDR3 sequence is CASSLGWGAPDGYTF. The CDR3 nucleotides read TGTGCCAGCAGCTTAGGCTGGGGGGCGCCCGATGGCTACACCTTC.

The chain recombines TRBV5-1 with TRBJ2-5; the match to TRBD2 covers 9 bases. With 2 bases clipped from V and 5 bases from J, the junction kept 7 bases outside the gene matches. CDR3 length: 15 residues. CDR1 and CDR2 (germline): SGHRS, YFSETQ. CDR3 sequence (DNA): TGCGCCAGCAGCTTACATAGCGGGAGTGATGAGACCCAGTACTTC. Translated, it gives CASSLHSGSDETQYF.

The rearrangement uses TRBV18 and TRBJ2-6; D call uncertain. Germline values: CDR1 KGHSH, CDR2 LQKENI. V gave up 3 bases and J gave up 4 bases, with 10 bases separating them. This CDR3 spans 15 amino acids. The CDR3 region has the DNA TGTGCCAGCTCACCCCCGTTGGGGGGGGCCAACGTCCTGACTTTC. Its translation is CASSPPLGGANVLTF. The full variable domain, in which reference TRBV18 and TRBJ2-6 provide the parts outside the CDR3, is NAGVMQNPRHLVRRRGQEARLRCSPMKGHSHVYWYRQLPEEGLKFMVYLQKENIIDESGMPKERFSAEFPKEGPSILRIQQVVRGDSAAYFCASSPPLGGANVLTFGAGSRLTVL.

This chain joins TRBV6-5 and TRBJ1-1, with TRBD1 matching over 8 bases. The CDR3 is made up of 12 amino acids. The V gene's germline CDR1 is MNHEY and CDR2 SVGAGI. V was pared by 2 bases and J by 12 bases, with 5 bases of the junction left unmatched. In DNA form, the CDR3 reads TGTGCCAGCAGTTACAGGACAGGGTTAACTTTCTTT. Translation: CASSYRTGLTFF.

This chain uses TRBV25-1 with TRBJ2-7; D is unresolved. Looked up from germline, CDR1 is MGHDK and CDR2 is SYGVNS. The germline V and J ends were trimmed by 8 bases and 6 bases, with 14 bases remaining between them. CDR3 size: 12 residues. The CDR3 loop reads CASRGTEREQYF. Written as DNA, the CDR3 is TGTGCCAGCCGAGGCACCGAGCGCGAGCAGTACTTC.

The CDR3 spells CASSLGGSQSYEQYF. CDR3 DNA sequence: TGCGCCAGCAGCTTGGGGGGGTCGCAGTCCTACGAGCAGTACTTC. The chain links TRBV5-1 to TRBJ2-7; D tentatively fits TRBD1 or TRBD2 (5 bases each). The CDR3 runs to 15 residues. Germline CDR1 reads SGHRS; CDR2 reads YFSETQ. The V end lost 0 bases, the J end lost 1 base, and 11 bases lay between the germline ends.

The CDR3 nucleotides are TGTGCCAGCAGCTTAGCTAGCGGGAGGGCGGCCGAGCAGTACTTC. Encoded protein: CASSLASGRAAEQYF. The V and J genes are TRBV7-2 and TRBJ2-7; 11 bases agree with TRBD2. The trim removed 0 bases at V and 6 bases at J, leaving 4 bases unmatched. CDR3 length equals 15 residues. CDR1 is SGHTA, CDR2 FQGNSA, per germline.

The chain couples TRBV2 to TRBJ2-5; TRBD1 matches at 8 bases. Per germline, CDR1 SNHLY and CDR2 FYNNEI. The CDR3 is 14 amino acids. V gave up 6 bases and J gave up 5 bases; unmatched junction bases: 8. Written as DNA, the CDR3 is TGTGCCAGCAGGCGCCAGGGGGCGTCGGAGACCCAGTACTTC. This sequence encodes CASRRQGASETQYF. The full variable domain, its missing parts supplied by reference TRBV2 and TRBJ2-5, is EPEVTQTPSHQVTQMGQEVILRCVPISNHLYFYWYRQILGQKVEFLVSFYNNEISEKSEIFDDQFSVERPDGSNFTLKIRSTKLEDSAMYFCASRRQGASETQYFGPGTRLLVL.

This clone was seen a single time. A read error is the likely source, as a far larger clone sits one nucleotide away. Within the sample, other DNA sequences also encode this same CDR3. The V gene is TRBV5-6, the J gene TRBJ2-7, with a weak D call TRBD1 (6 bases). Germline V lookup: CDR1 SGHDT, CDR2 YYEEEE. The CDR3 spans 16 residues. DNA of the CDR3: TGTGCCAGTAGCTTGTCTTTCTCAAAGGACAGAATCGAGCAGTACTTC. This gives the protein CASSLSFSKDRIEQYF.

This clone has only one observation. The chain combines TRBV5-6 with TRBJ1-4, with a possible D match to TRBD1 (6 bases). V lost 6 bases, J lost 4 bases, and 16 bases lay in between. This CDR3 is built from 15 residues. Germline CDR1 SGHDT, CDR2 YYEEEE. The CDR3, as DNA: TGTGCCAGCACCCCGGGGGGGGCCGGTAATGAAAAACTGTTTTTT. This translates into CASTPGGAGNEKLFF.

This clone has a single count. V usage is TRBV5-8 and J usage is TRBJ2-1, with 13 bases matching TRBD2. Losses at the gene ends were 3 bases for V and 7 bases for J; bases not matched to a gene: 7. CDR3 length: 16 amino acids. CDR1 and CDR2 from the germline V gene are SGHTS and YDEGEE. In DNA form, the CDR3 reads TGTGCCAGCAGCTCCCGACTAGCGGGAGGATATAATGAGCAGTTCTTC. Residues: CASSSRLAGGYNEQFF.